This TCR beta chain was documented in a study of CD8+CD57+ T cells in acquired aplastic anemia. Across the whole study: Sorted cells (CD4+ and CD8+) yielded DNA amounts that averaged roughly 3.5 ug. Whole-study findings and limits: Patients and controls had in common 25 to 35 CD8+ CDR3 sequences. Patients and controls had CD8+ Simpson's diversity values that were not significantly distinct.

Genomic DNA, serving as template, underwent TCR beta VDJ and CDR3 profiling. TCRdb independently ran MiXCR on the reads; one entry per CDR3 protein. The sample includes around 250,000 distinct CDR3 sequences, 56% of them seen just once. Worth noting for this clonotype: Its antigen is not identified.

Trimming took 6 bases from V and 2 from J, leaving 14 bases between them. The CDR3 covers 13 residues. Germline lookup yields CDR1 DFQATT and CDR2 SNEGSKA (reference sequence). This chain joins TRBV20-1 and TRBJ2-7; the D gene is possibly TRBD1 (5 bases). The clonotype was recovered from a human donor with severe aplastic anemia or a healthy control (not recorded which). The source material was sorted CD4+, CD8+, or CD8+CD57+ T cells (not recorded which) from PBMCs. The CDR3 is CSAAPDRPYEQYF. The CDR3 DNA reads TGCAGTGCCGCCCCCGACAGACCCTACGAGCAGTACTTC.